Following are 5 T cell receptor beta chains from one sample sequenced in a study of human T cells and chemical hapten exposure. As for time point: patch test 3, about 24 weeks after DPC sensitization. Treatment in this sample: therapeutic diphenylcyclopropenone sensitization with weekly scalp DPC. RNA extraction used unfractionated whole blood as the source of total RNA. TCRdb re-derived calls from the RACE reads in MiXCR, one entry per CDR3 protein. This table has more than 35,000 distinct CDR3 sequences, more than 9.5% appearing once. The sample in question was whole blood, obtained in connection with sensitization to the hapten diphenylcyclopropenone (DPC). These receptors all come from a woman in her 40s with alopecia areata. Some clones in this sample may be carry-over from other donors' samples.

This sequence joins TRBV28 and TRBJ1-2; D possibly corresponds to TRBD1 (6 bases). The CDR3 is 12 amino acids. CDR1 and CDR2 (germline): MDHEN, SYDVKM. With 7 bases removed from V and 7 bases from J, the gap between germline ends came to 13 bases. CDR3 loop: CASTSGGGGYTF. For the CDR3, the DNA is TGTGCCAGCACCTCAGGAGGGGGTGGCTACACCTTC.

A few counts support this clonotype. This chain links TRBV27 with TRBJ2-1, with TRBD2 identical over 13 bases. Germline V gene sequence: CDR1 MNHEY, CDR2 SMNVEV (reference sequence). The CDR3 spans 17 residues. Trimming cost V 5 bases and J 6 bases; bases outside gene matches: 10. For the CDR3, the DNA is TGTGCCAGCAGTCCCCCGGGACTAGCGGGATTCGTCAATGAGCAGTTCTTC. It is translated as CASSPPGLAGFVNEQFF.

The rearrangement joins TRBV5-1 to TRBJ2-3; a possible D gene is TRBD1 (5 bases). The germline V and J ends were trimmed by 1 base and 3 bases, with 9 bases remaining between them. Looked up from germline, CDR1 is SGHRS and CDR2 is YFSETQ. The CDR3 spans 14 residues. CDR3 sequence (DNA): TGCGCCAGCAGCTTGCGGTCAGGGACAGATACGCAGTATTTT. It codes for CASSLRSGTDTQYF.

In this sample, this clonotype turned up a few times. V usage is TRBV6-2 or TRBV6-3 and J usage is TRBJ2-7; TRBD2 is a possible D gene (5 bases). The CDR3 totals 14 residues. V was trimmed by 4 bases and J by 2 bases, leaving 12 bases between them. CDR1 is MNHEY and CDR2 is SVGEGT in the germline V gene. CDR3: CASSFTTGTYEQYF. DNA of the CDR3: TGTGCCAGCAGTTTCACGACGGGGACCTACGAGCAGTACTTC.

This clonotype was counted ten times or more. This chain links TRBV20-1 with TRBJ2-1, with D possibly being TRBD1 (5 bases). Germline V gene lookup returns CDR1 DFQATT and CDR2 SNEGSKA (reference sequence). The CDR3 runs to 11 residues. Deletions cut 3 bases from V and 12 bases from J, with 12 bases between. This chain's CDR3 is CSASEAGRQFF. The CDR3 nucleotides are TGCAGTGCTAGCGAGGCAGGGCGGCAGTTCTTC.